This TCR beta chain was recorded in a study of neurological immune-mediated disorders. Broader study findings: The greatest TCR clonal expansion appeared in HTLV-1-associated myelopathy and the smallest, falling below healthy controls, in multiple sclerosis. The absence of any CDR3 amino acid sequence shared by expanded clones across subjects suggests that repertoires were private in all groups.

The authors made cDNA by 5'RACE with 10-nucleotide random UMIs. TCRdb processed the 5' RACE reads anew with MiXCR; each CDR3 protein has one entry. The table lists tens of thousands of distinct CDR3 sequences, over 15% of them singletons. The unsorted libraries originated from 2 million PBMCs that had been stored at -80 C. Many counts were recorded for this clonotype. Its specificity is not known. The sample taken for sequencing was PBMCs. The source is a woman in her thirties or forties in good health.

CDR3 nucleotide sequence: TGTGCCAGCAGTGAGAGGGAGACCCAGTACTTC. Protein: CASSERETQYF. V gene TRBV12-3 or TRBV12-4 combines with J gene TRBJ2-5; D not resolved. V lost 5 bases and J 5 bases, leaving 6 bases between the germline ends. The CDR3 totals 11 residues.